This T cell receptor (beta chain) is from a study of blood T cells in healthy people across ages (dated by TCRdb to 2013 to 2016). In the study overall: In model experiments, roughly one uniquely barcoded TCR beta cDNA molecule per two T cells was captured by template switching. The study measured age-related changes in TCR beta repertoire diversity using deep sequencing normalized with unique cDNA molecular identifiers. The donors were split into four age groups: young (average 16 years), middle-aged (about 40), aged (62) and long-lived (over 75). To avoid experimental bias, donors of different ages were spread randomly across the sequencing lanes. Two additional independent replicas of 1 million unique cDNA reads from the same blood draw were analyzed for two donors (one aged 18 to 29 and one aged 80 or older). The investigation overall reported the following: As age increased, observed TCR beta diversity per million T cells dropped in a roughly linear way, and a significant reduction was already evident by age roughly 40. Compared with the aged group, more naive CD4+ T cells, fewer expanded clones and increased TCR diversity were shown by the long-lived group, suggesting age selection. There was a strong correlation between observed TCR beta diversity and the percentage of naive T cells measured by flow cytometry. Because profiling used bulk unsorted PBMCs, naive and antigen-experienced compartments could not be compared conclusively. Estimates of total diversity based on one million sequenced T cells were regarded as lower bounds and as underestimates. Donor CMV infection status was unknown, potentially confounding age-related changes in expanded clonotypes.

Receptor libraries were prepared by 5' RACE. Sequencing instrument: Illumina HiSeq 2500. A second roughly 6 to 11 cycle PCR used a sample-barcoded 5' primer and a J-beta primer mix. A template-switch 5' adaptor carrying 12 random nucleotides introduced a unique molecular identifier onto each TCR beta cDNA molecule. Each sample yielded at least 2.5 million CDR3-containing paired-end reads. The Mint cDNA synthesis kit, primed by a TRBC-specific oligonucleotide, was used to synthesize first-strand cDNA from all RNA. Following uracil-DNA glycosylase treatment, a first 18-cycle PCR with universal primers M1SS and BC2_uni_R was performed on all cDNA. Processing in the source paper ran as follows. Normalization of each sample was performed by random selection of 1 million high-quality reads, each carrying a distinct molecular identifier. Reads sharing molecular identifiers were discarded rather than binned into consensus sequences. MiTCR, run with a Q25 quality threshold and the strictest error-elimination algorithm, handled CDR3 identification, clonotype clustering and error correction. A nonparametric unseen species model using Euler transformation provided a lower-bound estimate of total TCR beta diversity. Using fastp at Q25 and MiXCR, TCRdb reprocessed the public reads and kept productive beta chains. Rows with one shared CDR3 protein collapse into an entry with the most common genes and DNA. TCRdb, not the original authors, processed these V and J calls. The sample data list around 1,000,000 distinct CDR3 sequences, and roughly two fifths of these were observed just once. The ten largest clones take up around 13% of the sample.

Ends included, the CDR3 has 15 residues. The CDR3 DNA has 45 bases and is translated from base 1. CDR1 is given as SGHRS and CDR2 as YFSETQ, both from the germline V gene. On this clonotype: This receptor's antigen is unknown. Lacking the conserved final phenylalanine or tryptophan, this CDR3 likely reflects a read error.

The roughly 39 donors, aged roughly 6 to 100 years, were systemically healthy Caucasian individuals from Russia. Roughly 9.5 milliliters of peripheral blood were drawn from each donor into EDTA-treated Vacutainer tubes. Ficoll-Paque density-gradient centrifugation was used to isolate PBMCs, with at least 6.5 million per sample. Total RNA was extracted from PBMCs with Trizol reagent, with at least 5 micrograms obtained per sample. For every donor, flow cytometry on a PBMC aliquot measured the percentage of naive CD45RAhigh/CD27high T cells. Sequenced sample: blood. In this chain, TRBV5-1 is recombined with TRBJ2-4; no D gene is confidently identified. The better agreement between TRBJ2-7 and the DNA end casts doubt on the J call. The clonotype comes from a man aged 18-30 years in good health. The base sequence is TGCGCCAGCAGCTTACTCGAACCCACCGGGTCCGAGCAGTACATC. Translated, this gives CASSLLEPTGSEQYI.